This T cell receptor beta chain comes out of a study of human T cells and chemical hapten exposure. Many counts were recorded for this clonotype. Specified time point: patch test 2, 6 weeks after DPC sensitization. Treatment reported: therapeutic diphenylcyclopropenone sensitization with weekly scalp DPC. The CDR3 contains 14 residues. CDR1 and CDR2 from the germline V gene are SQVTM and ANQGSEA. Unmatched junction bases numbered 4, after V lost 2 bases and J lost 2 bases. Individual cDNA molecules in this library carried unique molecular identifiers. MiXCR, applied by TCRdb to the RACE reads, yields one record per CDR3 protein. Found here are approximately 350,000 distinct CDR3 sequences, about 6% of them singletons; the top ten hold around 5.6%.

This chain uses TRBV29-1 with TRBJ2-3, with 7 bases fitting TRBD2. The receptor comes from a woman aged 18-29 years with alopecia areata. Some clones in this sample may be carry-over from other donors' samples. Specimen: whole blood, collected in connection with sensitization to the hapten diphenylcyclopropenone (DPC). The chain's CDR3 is CSVEPSGYTDTQYF. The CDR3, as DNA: TGCAGCGTTGAACCTAGCGGATACACAGATACGCAGTATTTT.